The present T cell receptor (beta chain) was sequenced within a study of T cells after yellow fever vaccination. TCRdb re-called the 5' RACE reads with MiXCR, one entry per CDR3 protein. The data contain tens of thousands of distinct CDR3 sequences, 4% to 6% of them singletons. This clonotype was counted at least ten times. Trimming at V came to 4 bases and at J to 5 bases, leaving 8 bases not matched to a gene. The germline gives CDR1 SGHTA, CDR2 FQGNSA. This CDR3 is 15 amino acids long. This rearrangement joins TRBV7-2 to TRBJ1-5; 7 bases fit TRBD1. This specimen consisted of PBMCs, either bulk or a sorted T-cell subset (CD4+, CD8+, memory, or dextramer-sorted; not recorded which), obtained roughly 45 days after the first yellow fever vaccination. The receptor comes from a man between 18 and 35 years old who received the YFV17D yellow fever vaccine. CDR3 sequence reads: CASSSAGQTYQPQHF. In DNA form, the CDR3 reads TGTGCCAGCAGCTCGGCGGGACAGACGTATCAGCCCCAGCATTTT.